One sample yielded the 23 T cell receptor beta chains listed below, sequenced in a study of blood T cell repertoires in COVID-19. Measured with immunoSEQ multiplex PCR; TCRdb has only the in-frame clones, and not every one. This table holds approximately 160,000 clones, 76% found once. The sequenced sample consisted of peripheral blood. These receptors all stem from an elderly woman with acute or convalescent COVID-19.

The CDR3 here is CASSGTGRRYEQYF. The CDR3 DNA follows: TGTGCCAGCAGCGGGACAGGGAGGAGGTACGAGCAGTACTTC. This chain joins TRBV3-1 (or the pseudogene TRBV3-2) and TRBJ2-7; 9 nucleotides match TRBD1. The germline V gene has CDR1 LGHDT and CDR2 YNNKEL (reference sequence). CDR3 length equals 14 residues. Losses at the gene ends were 5 bases for V and 4 bases for J; bases not matched to a gene: 6.

The rearrangement links TRBV7-2 to TRBJ1-2; the match to TRBD1 covers 10 bases. V lost 5 bases, J lost 3 bases, and 6 bases stayed unmatched. The CDR3 is 15 amino acids. Germline-derived CDR1 and CDR2 are SGHTA and FQGNSA. DNA of the CDR3: TGTGCCAGCAGCACCCAGACAGGGGGCGACTATGGCTACACCTTC. This codes for CASSTQTGGDYGYTF.

V gene TRBV6-6 combines with J gene TRBJ2-5; weak D call: TRBD2 (5 bases). Trimming took off 5 bases at V and 5 bases at J, with 15 bases between the two ends. This CDR3 has 14 residues. Germline lookup yields CDR1 MNHNY and CDR2 SVGAGI (reference sequence). The CDR3 DNA reads as TGTGCCAGCAGTGTTCCGGAGGACGGGGAGACCCAGTACTTC. It specifies CASSVPEDGETQYF.

This clone was counted between two and nine times. CDR3 nucleotides: TGTGCCAGCACATTACAGGGGCCCAATGAAAAACTGTTTTTT. This codes for CASTLQGPNEKLFF. V is TRBV18 and J is TRBJ1-4, with TRBD1 matching over 7 bases. This CDR3 comprises 14 residues. Germline assignment: CDR1 KGHSH and CDR2 LQKENI. V trimming: 8 bases; J trimming: 5 bases; junction bases outside the gene matches: 8.

The rearrangement links TRBV27 to TRBJ2-7; perhaps TRBD2 as D (6 bases). The CDR3 runs 14 residues. The germline CDR1 and CDR2 sequences are MNHEY and SMNVEV (reference sequence). Trimming shortened V by 3 bases and J by 5 bases, and 14 bases separated the two germline ends. The CDR3 is CASSFTSLKNEQYF. The CDR3, as DNA: TGTGCCAGCAGTTTTACTAGCTTAAAGAACGAGCAGTACTTC.

This clone was seen just once. The V call is TRBV5-1, the J call TRBJ1-1; a possible D gene is TRBD1 (6 bases). Germline CDR1 reads SGHRS; CDR2 reads YFSETQ. CDR3 size: 14 residues. V lost 4 bases and J 2 bases, leaving 12 bases between the germline ends. The CDR3 sequence: CASSRDNPNTEAFF. The CDR3, as DNA: TGCGCCAGCAGCCGGGACAACCCTAACACTGAAGCTTTCTTT.

The gene calls are TRBV2 and TRBJ1-2; 10 nucleotides match TRBD1. Per the germline V gene, CDR1 is SNHLY and CDR2 is FYNNEI. The CDR3 sequence is 17 residues long. V lost 7 bases, J lost 4 bases, and 15 bases stayed unmatched. The CDR3 here is CASTKPGQGNGSYGYTF. DNA of the CDR3: TGTGCCAGCACTAAACCGGGACAGGGGAACGGGAGCTATGGCTACACCTTC.

The genes are TRBV5-1 and TRBJ1-5, with D maybe TRBD1 (5 bases). V gave up 0 bases and J gave up 5 bases, with 21 bases separating them. Germline V gene lookup returns CDR1 SGHRS and CDR2 YFSETQ. The CDR3 sequence is 18 residues long. The CDR3 region has the DNA TGCGCCAGCAGCTTGGGGGGCGGGGCAGTGGGGCAGGATCAGCCCCAGCATTTT. Amino acids: CASSLGGGAVGQDQPQHF.

This clone was observed a handful of times. The chain carries TRBV19 and TRBJ2-2; tentative D call: TRBD1 (6 bases). Trimming removed 3 bases at V and 1 base at J, with 12 bases between. The CDR3 is made up of 16 amino acids. From germline, CDR1 is LNHDA and CDR2 SQIVND (reference sequence). This CDR3 is CASSIFRDKNTGELFF. CDR3 nucleotides: TGTGCCAGTAGTATTTTCCGGGACAAGAACACCGGGGAGCTGTTTTTT.

This clone was seen repeatedly, ten times or more. This chain links TRBV25-1 with TRBJ1-3; the D gene is possibly TRBD1 (5 bases). CDR3 length: 17 amino acids. V gave up 3 bases and J gave up 0 bases, with 15 bases separating them. From germline, CDR1 is MGHDK and CDR2 SYGVNS. CDR3 in DNA: TGTGCCAGCAGTGATCCCCACGGGACTTACTCTGGAAACACCATATATTTT. Its translation: CASSDPHGTYSGNTIYF.

The chain's CDR3 is CASSLPLLGGENTGELFF. Here the CDR3 DNA reads TGTGCCAGCAGCTTACCCCTACTGGGGGGGGAGAACACCGGGGAGCTGTTTTTT. The chain joins TRBV7-2 to TRBJ2-2, with 7 nucleotides matching TRBD2. The germline gives CDR1 SGHTA, CDR2 FQGNSA. V lost 2 bases, J lost 1 base, and 10 bases stayed unmatched. This CDR3 has 18 amino acids.

The chain joins TRBV27 to TRBJ1-1; D is unclear. The germline V and J ends were trimmed by 3 bases and 10 bases, with 9 bases remaining between them. The CDR3 consists of 11 residues. The germline V gene has CDR1 MNHEY and CDR2 SMNVEV (reference sequence). In DNA, the CDR3 is TGTGCCAGCAGTTTTTTCGGAGCAGCTTTCTTT. The encoded protein is CASSFFGAAFF.

The rearrangement uses TRBV2 and TRBJ2-2, with TRBD1 as a possible D gene (5 bases). The V gene's germline CDR1 is SNHLY and CDR2 FYNNEI. Trimming stripped 6 bases from V and 7 bases from J, with 9 bases between. This CDR3 region has 12 residues. The CDR3 loop reads CASRDNFGELFF. The CDR3 nucleotides are TGTGCCAGCAGGGACAACTTCGGGGAGCTGTTTTTT.

V gene TRBV3-1 (or the pseudogene TRBV3-2) combines with J gene TRBJ1-1; the D gene is possibly TRBD1 (5 bases). Between the trimmed V and J ends, which lost 2 bases and 1 base, there was a span of 8 bases. The CDR3 consists of 14 residues. CDR1 is LGHDT, CDR2 YNNKEL, per germline (reference sequence). CDR3 amino acids: CASSQWGTNTEAFF. CDR3 in DNA: TGTGCCAGCAGCCAATGGGGCACGAACACTGAAGCTTTCTTT.

The chain carries TRBV6-6 and TRBJ1-3; no firm D call. This CDR3 contains 18 residues. The germline CDR1 and CDR2 sequences are MNHNY and SVGAGI (reference sequence). V dropped 5 bases and J dropped 0 bases, with 20 bases sitting between them. The CDR3 bases are TGTGCCAGCAGTCCTCCTTTCCGGGGTGTGGACTCTGGAAACACCATATATTTT. Its protein product is CASSPPFRGVDSGNTIYF.

The chain combines TRBV9 with TRBJ1-2; 10 bases are shared with TRBD1. J was trimmed by 7 bases and V by 7 bases; bases with no gene match: 4. Germline CDR1 is SGDLS and CDR2 is YYNGEE. This CDR3 has 12 amino acids. The CDR3 bases are TGTGCCAGCCGACAGGGGGCGGGTGGCTACACCTTC. It yields the protein CASRQGAGGYTF. Full variable domain (remainder filled in from reference TRBV9 and TRBJ1-2): DSGVTQTPKHLITATGQRVTLRCSPRSGDLSVYWYQQSLDQGLQFLIQYYNGEERAKGNILERFSAQQFPDLHSELNLSSLELGDSALYFCASRQGAGGYTFGSGTRLTVV.

This clone was detected only once. The chain uses TRBV21-1 and TRBJ1-2; the D call TRBD1 from the table was never checked on the DNA. TRBV21-1 corresponds to a pseudogene. This CDR3 spans 14 amino acids. CDR3 residues: CASSKTQGHYGYTF. The CDR3 DNA reads TGTGCCAGCAGCAAAACACAGGGGCACTATGGCTACACCTTC.

V is TRBV5-1 and J is TRBJ2-7, with 8 bases lining up with TRBD2. The CDR3 consists of 16 residues. Germline loops: CDR1 SGHRS, CDR2 YFSETQ. With V trimmed by 4 bases and J by 0 bases, 9 bases remained unmatched. The DNA for the CDR3 is TGCGCCAGCAGCCCGGGAGGGACCTCGAGCTCCTACGAGCAGTACTTC. Amino acid sequence: CASSPGGTSSSYEQYF. The variable domain in full, completed from reference TRBV5-1 and TRBJ2-7, reads KAGVTQTPRYLIKTRGQQVTLSCSPISGHRSVSWYQQTPGQGLQFLFEYFSETQRNKGNFPGRFSGRQFSNSRSEMNVSTLELGDSALYLCASSPGGTSSSYEQYFGPGTRLTVT.

The V gene is TRBV2, the J gene TRBJ1-1, with D hard to call. The ends were cut back, 1 base at V and 5 bases at J, with 11 bases in the middle. This CDR3 is built from 14 residues. CDR1 is SNHLY, CDR2 FYNNEI, per germline. CDR3 sequence: CASSEEAGKTEAFF. CDR3 sequence (DNA): TGTGCCAGCAGTGAAGAGGCGGGAAAGACTGAAGCTTTCTTT. The full variable domain, in which reference TRBV2 and TRBJ1-1 provide the parts outside the CDR3, is EPEVTQTPSHQVTQMGQEVILRCVPISNHLYFYWYRQILGQKVEFLVSFYNNEISEKSEIFDDQFSVERPDGSNFTLKIRSTKLEDSAMYFCASSEEAGKTEAFFGQGTRLTVV.

This chain uses TRBV10-3 with TRBJ1-5; 9 bases align to TRBD1. The V segment lost 4 bases and the J segment 8 bases; nucleotides outside the gene matches: 6. The CDR3 runs 14 residues. Germline CDR1 reads ENHRY; CDR2 reads SYGVKD. This CDR3 is CAISAGQGWEPQHF. CDR3 in DNA: TGTGCCATCAGTGCGGGACAGGGATGGGAGCCCCAGCATTTT.

The chain links TRBV2 to TRBJ1-5, with D perhaps matching TRBD1 (6 bases). CDR3 length equals 15 residues. Germline-derived CDR1 and CDR2 are SNHLY and FYNNEI. Trimming removed 8 bases at V and 6 bases at J, with 20 bases between. CDR3 DNA sequence: TGTGCCAGCGAGAAGACAGGATTTGTCGGTCAGCCCCAGCATTTT. Protein sequence: CASEKTGFVGQPQHF.

This chain connects TRBV4-1 to TRBJ1-4; the D is unclear. V lost 1 base and J lost 0, with 12 bases in between. CDR1 and CDR2 (germline): MGHRA, YSYEKL. This CDR3 contains 17 residues. The CDR3 region is CASSQGAISATNEKLFF. The CDR3 nucleotides are TGCGCCAGCAGCCAAGGGGCTATTTCTGCAACTAATGAAAAACTGTTTTTT.

The CDR3 is CASSRDSYGYTF. The CDR3 DNA is TGTGCCAGCAGCCGGGACAGCTATGGCTACACCTTC. V usage is TRBV21-1 and J usage is TRBJ1-2; the table's D call TRBD1 went unverified against the DNA. TRBV21-1 is listed as a pseudogene. The CDR3 loop spans 12 amino acids.